The clone carrying this T cell receptor beta chain was seen only a few times. The target antigen is unknown. These data belong to a study of T cells after yellow fever vaccination. TCRdb itself ran the 5' RACE reads through MiXCR, one entry per CDR3 protein. The sample records a few hundred thousand distinct CDR3 sequences, roughly 8.6% being singletons. Study-level results: Abundant clonotypes from the bulk population could have been carried over as contaminants into FACS-sorted repertoires.

CDR1 and CDR2 from the germline V gene are SEHNR and FQNEAQ (reference sequence). CDR3 length equals 16 residues. V shed 4 bases and J shed 4 bases, with 19 bases lying between them. The clonotype originates from a man aged 18 to 29 who received the YFV17D yellow fever vaccine. The V gene is TRBV7-9, the J gene TRBJ1-2; D possibly corresponds to TRBD1 (5 bases). Sample: PBMCs, taken roughly 47 days after the first yellow fever vaccination. In DNA, the CDR3 is TGTGCCAGCAGCTCGATCGGGCCTGACAGAGCCTATGGCTACACCTTC. This translates into CASSSIGPDRAYGYTF.